The T cell receptor (beta chain) described here comes from a study of vaccination effects on CD4 cells after COVID-19. Antigen-specific CD4+ T cells expanded by the ViraFEST assay with viral peptide pools were then sequenced. After roughly eleven days in culture, the CD4+ T cells were isolated. All participants had two doses of either the BNT162b2 or mRNA-1273 vaccine. Some clones are missing from TCRdb's copy, which holds only in-frame ones; the method was immunoSEQ multiplex PCR. The sample includes roughly 63,000 clones, approximately 78% of them seen just once. Worth noting for this clone: The antigen remains unidentified.

This specimen consisted of CD4+ T cells from PBMCs cultured with HCoV-OC43 spike peptides, obtained after COVID-19 vaccination. Subset in this sample: HCoV-OC43 spike overlapping peptide pool stimulation. The TCR sequence derives from a human donor who received a COVID-19 vaccine.

CDR3: CASGSPYSPLHF. CDR3 sequence (DNA): TGTGCTAGTGGTTCTCCCTATTCACCCCTCCACTTT. The J gene is TRBJ1-6, the V gene TRBV12-5; D remains ambiguous. V lost 4 bases and J lost 8, with 6 bases in between. The CDR3 is 12 amino acids. Germline values: CDR1 LGHNT, CDR2 FRNRAP.